This TCR beta chain appears in the sequencing data of a study of regulatory T cells in long-lasting Graves disease. As for time point: persistent/refractory GD, antithyroid drugs over 5 years with positive TRAb. TCR sequences were obtained from RNA taken from PBMCs. Graves' disease diagnosis followed American Thyroid Association guidelines. The CDR3 has 14 amino acids. Trimming removed 5 bases from V and 4 bases from J, with 8 bases in between. Looked up from germline, CDR1 is KGHDR and CDR2 is SFDVKD. Details on this clonotype: Its cognate antigen is unknown.

The authors built TCR beta libraries using iRepertoire HTBI primers and Arm-PCR of CDR3 regions. MiXCR was run by TCRdb on the multiplex PCR reads, yielding one entry per CDR3 protein. The table lists hundreds of thousands of distinct CDR3 sequences, 22% of them singletons, with about 12% in the top ten. Notes on the study in general: Accuracy may have been reduced by the small sample size. Sharing of public clonotypes was greater in persistent patients (over 2,500) than in new patients (around 890). Segments TRBV28, TRBJ1-2 and TRBJ2-5 showed preferential usage in persistent disease.

This clonotype was sampled from a female donor with Graves disease. The V call is TRBV24-1, the J call TRBJ2-6; no clear D. This specimen consisted of peripheral blood mononuclear cells (PBMCs), obtained when the disease was refractory, from a patient treated with antithyroid drugs. Here the CDR3 DNA reads TGTGCCACCAGTGCCGCGGAGGGGGCCAACGTCCTGACTTTC. Its protein is CATSAAEGANVLTF.